This T cell receptor (beta chain) was sequenced in a study of blood T cell repertoires in COVID-19. Overall study context: Acute and convalescent COVID-19 specimens originated in the United States, Italy and Spain. From T cells, B-cell-depleted T cells, or PBMCs came the material, which was cDNA or gDNA.

The CDR3 has 15 amino acids. The germline V and J ends were trimmed by 3 bases and 3 bases, with 15 bases remaining between them. The V gene's germline CDR1 is LNHDA and CDR2 SQIVND (reference sequence). The method was immunoSEQ multiplex PCR; TCRdb's version includes in-frame clones alone and lacks a portion of them. The sample contains roughly 56,000 clones, approximately 86% of which appear only once. The sequencing sample was made of peripheral blood. The rearrangement uses TRBV19 and TRBJ2-7, with D perhaps TRBD1 (6 bases). This sequence originates from a human donor in a cohort sampled during active COVID-19. CDR3 DNA sequence: TGTGCCAGTAGTATTGGGGGCTCGCAGGTCTACGAGCAGTACTTC. As protein: CASSIGGSQVYEQYF.